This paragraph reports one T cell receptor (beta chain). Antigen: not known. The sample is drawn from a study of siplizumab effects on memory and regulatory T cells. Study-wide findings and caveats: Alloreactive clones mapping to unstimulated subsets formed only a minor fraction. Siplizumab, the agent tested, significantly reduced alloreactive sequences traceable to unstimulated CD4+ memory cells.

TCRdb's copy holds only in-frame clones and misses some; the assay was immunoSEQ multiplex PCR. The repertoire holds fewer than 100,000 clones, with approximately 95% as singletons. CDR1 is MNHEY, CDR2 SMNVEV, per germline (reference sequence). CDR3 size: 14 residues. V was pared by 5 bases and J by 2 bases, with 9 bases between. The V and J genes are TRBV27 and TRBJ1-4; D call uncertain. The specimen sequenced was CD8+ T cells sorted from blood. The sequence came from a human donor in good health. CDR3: CASSLGGTNEKLFF. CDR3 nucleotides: TGTGCCAGCAGTCTGGGTGGGACTAATGAAAAACTGTTTTTT.